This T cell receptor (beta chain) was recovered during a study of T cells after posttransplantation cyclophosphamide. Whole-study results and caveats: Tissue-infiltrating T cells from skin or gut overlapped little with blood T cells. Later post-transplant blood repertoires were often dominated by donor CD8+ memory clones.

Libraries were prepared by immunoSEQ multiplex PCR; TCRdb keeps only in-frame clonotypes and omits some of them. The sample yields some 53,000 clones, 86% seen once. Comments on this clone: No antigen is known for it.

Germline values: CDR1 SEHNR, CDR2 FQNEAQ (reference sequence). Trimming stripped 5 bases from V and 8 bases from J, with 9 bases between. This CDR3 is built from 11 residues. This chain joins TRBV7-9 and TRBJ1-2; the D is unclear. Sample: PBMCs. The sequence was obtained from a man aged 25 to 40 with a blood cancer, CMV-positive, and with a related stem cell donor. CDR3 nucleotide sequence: TGTGCCAGCAGCCCCCTGGAGGGCTACACCTTC. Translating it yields CASSPLEGYTF.